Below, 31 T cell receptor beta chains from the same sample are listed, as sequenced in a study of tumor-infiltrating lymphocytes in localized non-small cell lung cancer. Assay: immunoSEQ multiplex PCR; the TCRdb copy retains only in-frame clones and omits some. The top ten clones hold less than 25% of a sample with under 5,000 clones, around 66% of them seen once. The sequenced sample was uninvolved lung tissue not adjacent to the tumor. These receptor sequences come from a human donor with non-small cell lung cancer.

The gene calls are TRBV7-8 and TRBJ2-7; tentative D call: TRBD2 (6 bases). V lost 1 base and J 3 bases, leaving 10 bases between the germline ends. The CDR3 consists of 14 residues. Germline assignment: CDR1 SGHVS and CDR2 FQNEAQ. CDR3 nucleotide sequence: TGTGCCAGCAGCTTAGTGGGAGGTAACTACGAGCAGTACTTC. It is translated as CASSLVGGNYEQYF.

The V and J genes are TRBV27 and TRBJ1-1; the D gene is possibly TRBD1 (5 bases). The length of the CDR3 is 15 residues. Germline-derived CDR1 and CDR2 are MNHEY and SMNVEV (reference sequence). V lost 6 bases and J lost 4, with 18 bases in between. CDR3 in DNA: TGTGCCAGCAGCCCGACACTGTCGGGGGGCACTGAAGCTTTCTTT. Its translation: CASSPTLSGGTEAFF.

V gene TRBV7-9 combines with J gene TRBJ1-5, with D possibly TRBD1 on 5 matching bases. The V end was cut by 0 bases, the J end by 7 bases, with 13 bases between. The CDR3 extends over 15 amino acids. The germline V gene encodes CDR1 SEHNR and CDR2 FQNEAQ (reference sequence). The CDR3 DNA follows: TGTGCCAGCAGCTTAGCGCGGGATGGGGGACAGCCCCAGCATTTT. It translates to CASSLARDGGQPQHF.

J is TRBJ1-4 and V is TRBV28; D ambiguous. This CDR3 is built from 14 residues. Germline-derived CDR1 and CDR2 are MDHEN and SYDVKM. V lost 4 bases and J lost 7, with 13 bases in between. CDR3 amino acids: CASSWAERREKLFF. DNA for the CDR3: TGTGCCAGCAGTTGGGCGGAACGCCGTGAAAAACTGTTTTTT.

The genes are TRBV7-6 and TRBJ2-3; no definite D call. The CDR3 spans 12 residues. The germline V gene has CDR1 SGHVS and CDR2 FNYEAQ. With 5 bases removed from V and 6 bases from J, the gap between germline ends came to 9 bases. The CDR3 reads CASSETFDTQYF. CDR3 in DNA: TGTGCCAGCAGCGAGACATTCGATACGCAGTATTTT.

The CDR3 region has the DNA TGTGCCAGCAGCTTGGTTGCGGGGATAACAGATACGCAGTATTTT. It specifies CASSLVAGITDTQYF. The chain carries TRBV5-6 and TRBJ2-3; the D gene is possibly TRBD2 (6 bases). CDR1 is SGHDT, CDR2 YYEEEE, per germline. The CDR3 has 15 amino acids. Trimming removed 0 bases from V and 3 bases from J, with 11 bases in between. The full variable domain, rest sourced from reference TRBV5-6 and TRBJ2-3, is DAGVTQSPTHLIKTRGQQVTLRCSPKSGHDTVSWYQQALGQGPQFIFQYYEEEERQRGNFPDRFSGHQFPNYSSELNVNALLLGDSALYLCASSLVAGITDTQYFGPGTRLTVL.

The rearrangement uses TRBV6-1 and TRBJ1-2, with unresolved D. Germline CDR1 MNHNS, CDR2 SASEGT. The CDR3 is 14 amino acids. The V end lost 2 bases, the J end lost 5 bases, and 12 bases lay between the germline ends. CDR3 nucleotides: TGTGCCAGCAGTGAAAGGACCCAGAGATATGGCTACACCTTC. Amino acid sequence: CASSERTQRYGYTF.

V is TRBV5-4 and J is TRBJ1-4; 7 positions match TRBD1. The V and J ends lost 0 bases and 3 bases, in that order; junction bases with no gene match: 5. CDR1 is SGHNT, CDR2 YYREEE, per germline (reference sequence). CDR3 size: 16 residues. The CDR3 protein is CASSLVPGQSNEKLFF. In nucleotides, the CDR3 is TGTGCCAGCAGCTTGGTCCCGGGACAGTCTAATGAAAAACTGTTTTTT.

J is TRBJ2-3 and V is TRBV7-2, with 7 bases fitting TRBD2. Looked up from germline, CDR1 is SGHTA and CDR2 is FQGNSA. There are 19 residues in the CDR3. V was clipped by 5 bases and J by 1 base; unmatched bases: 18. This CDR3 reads CASSGSGSGGGTRTDTQYF. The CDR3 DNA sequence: TGTGCCAGCAGCGGAAGCGGTTCAGGCGGGGGAACCCGCACAGATACGCAGTATTTT.

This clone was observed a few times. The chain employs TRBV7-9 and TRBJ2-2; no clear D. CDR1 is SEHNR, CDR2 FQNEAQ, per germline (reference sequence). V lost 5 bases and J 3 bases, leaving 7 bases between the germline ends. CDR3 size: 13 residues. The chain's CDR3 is CASSPPYTGELFF. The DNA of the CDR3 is TGTGCCAGCAGCCCACCCTACACCGGGGAGCTGTTTTTT.

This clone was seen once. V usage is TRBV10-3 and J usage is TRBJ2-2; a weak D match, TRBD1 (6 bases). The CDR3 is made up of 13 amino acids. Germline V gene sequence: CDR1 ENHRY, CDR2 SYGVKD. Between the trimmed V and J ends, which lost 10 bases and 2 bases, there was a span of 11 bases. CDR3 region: CATGADNTGELFF. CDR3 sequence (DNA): TGTGCCACAGGGGCGGACAACACCGGGGAGCTGTTTTTT.

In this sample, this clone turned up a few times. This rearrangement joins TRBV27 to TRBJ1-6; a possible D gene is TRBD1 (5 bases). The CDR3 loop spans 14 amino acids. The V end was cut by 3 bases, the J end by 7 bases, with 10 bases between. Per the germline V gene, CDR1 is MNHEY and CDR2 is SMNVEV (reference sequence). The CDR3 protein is CASSFVQGNSPLHF. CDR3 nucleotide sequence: TGTGCCAGCAGTTTTGTGCAGGGAAATTCACCCCTCCACTTT.

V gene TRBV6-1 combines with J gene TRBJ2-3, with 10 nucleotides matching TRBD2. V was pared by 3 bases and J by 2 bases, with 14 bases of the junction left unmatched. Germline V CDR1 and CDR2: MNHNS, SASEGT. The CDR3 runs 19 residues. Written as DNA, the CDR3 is TGTGCCAGCAGTGAGGGGATAGCGGGGGGTCGAACCTACACAGATACGCAGTATTTT. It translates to CASSEGIAGGRTYTDTQYF.

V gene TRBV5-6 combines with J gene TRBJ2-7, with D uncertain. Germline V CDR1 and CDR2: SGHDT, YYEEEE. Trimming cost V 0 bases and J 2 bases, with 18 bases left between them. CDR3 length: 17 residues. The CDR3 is CASSLAVWAVRPYEQYF. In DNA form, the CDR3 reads TGTGCCAGCAGCTTGGCCGTTTGGGCAGTAAGACCCTACGAGCAGTACTTC.

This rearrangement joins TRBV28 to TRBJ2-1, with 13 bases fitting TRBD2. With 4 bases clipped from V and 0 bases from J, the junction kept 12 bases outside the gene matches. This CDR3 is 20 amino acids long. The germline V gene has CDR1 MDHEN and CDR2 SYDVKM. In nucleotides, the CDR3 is TGTGCCAGCAGTTCTCCACGGACTAGCGGGGGAGATAGCTCCTACAATGAGCAGTTCTTC. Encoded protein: CASSSPRTSGGDSSYNEQFF.

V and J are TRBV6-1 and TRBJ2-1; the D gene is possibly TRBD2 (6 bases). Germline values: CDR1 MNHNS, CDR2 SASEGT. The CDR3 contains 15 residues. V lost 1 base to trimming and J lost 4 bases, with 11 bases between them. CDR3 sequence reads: CASSEGSGFYNEQFF. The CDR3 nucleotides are TGTGCCAGCAGTGAAGGGAGCGGGTTTTACAATGAGCAGTTCTTC.

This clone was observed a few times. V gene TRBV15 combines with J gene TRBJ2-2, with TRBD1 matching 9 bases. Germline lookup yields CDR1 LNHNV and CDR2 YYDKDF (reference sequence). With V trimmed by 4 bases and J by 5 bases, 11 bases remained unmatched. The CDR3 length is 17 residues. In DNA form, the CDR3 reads TGTGCCACCAGCAACCCCTCGGGACAGGGCCTTACCGGGGAGCTGTTTTTT. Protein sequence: CATSNPSGQGLTGELFF.

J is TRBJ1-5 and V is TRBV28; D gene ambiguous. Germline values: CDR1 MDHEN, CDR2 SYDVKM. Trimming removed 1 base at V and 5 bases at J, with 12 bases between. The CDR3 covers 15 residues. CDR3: CASSLLEAVDQPQHF. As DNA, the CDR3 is TGTGCCAGCAGTTTATTGGAGGCAGTTGATCAGCCCCAGCATTTT.

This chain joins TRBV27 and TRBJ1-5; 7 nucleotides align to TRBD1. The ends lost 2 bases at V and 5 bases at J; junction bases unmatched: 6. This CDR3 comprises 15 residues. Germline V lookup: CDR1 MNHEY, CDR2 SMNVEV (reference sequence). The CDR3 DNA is TGTGCCAGCAGTTTAAGGACAGGCCCCCATCAGCCCCAGCATTTT. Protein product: CASSLRTGPHQPQHF.

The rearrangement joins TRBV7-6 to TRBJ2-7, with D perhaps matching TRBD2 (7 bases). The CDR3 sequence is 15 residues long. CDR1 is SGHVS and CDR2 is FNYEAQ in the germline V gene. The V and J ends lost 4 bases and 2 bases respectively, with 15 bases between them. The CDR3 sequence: CASSSIGGAAYEQYF. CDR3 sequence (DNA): TGTGCCAGCAGCTCCATTGGGGGGGCCGCCTACGAGCAGTACTTC.

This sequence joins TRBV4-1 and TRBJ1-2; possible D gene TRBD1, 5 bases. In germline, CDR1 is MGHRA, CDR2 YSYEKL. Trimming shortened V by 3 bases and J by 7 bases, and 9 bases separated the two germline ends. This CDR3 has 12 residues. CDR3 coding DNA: TGCGCCAGCAGCCAGCAGGGAGGTGGCTACACCTTC. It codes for CASSQQGGGYTF.

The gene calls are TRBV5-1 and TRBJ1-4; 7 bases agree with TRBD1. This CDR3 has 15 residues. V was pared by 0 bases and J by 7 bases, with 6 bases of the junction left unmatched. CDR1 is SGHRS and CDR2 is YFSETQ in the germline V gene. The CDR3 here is CASSLGAGGVEKLFF. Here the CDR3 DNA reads TGCGCCAGCAGCTTGGGCGCAGGGGGGGTTGAAAAACTGTTTTTT.

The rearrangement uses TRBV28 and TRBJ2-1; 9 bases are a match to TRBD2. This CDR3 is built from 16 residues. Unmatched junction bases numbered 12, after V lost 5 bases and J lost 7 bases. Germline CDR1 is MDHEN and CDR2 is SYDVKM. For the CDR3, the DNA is TGTGCCAGCAGTCCCCTGCTCAGCGGGGGGTTAAATGAGCAGTTCTTC. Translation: CASSPLLSGGLNEQFF.

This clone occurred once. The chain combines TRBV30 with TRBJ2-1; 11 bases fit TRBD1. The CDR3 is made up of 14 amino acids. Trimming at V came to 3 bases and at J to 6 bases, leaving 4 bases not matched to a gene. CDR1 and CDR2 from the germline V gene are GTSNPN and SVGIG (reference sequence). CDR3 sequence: CAWRYGTGGNEQFF. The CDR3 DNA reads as TGTGCCTGGAGGTACGGGACAGGGGGCAATGAGCAGTTCTTC.

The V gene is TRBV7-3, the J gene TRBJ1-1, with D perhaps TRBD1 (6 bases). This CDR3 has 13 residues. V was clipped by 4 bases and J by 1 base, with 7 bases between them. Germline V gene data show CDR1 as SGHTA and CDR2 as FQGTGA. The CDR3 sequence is CASSSTGNTEAFF. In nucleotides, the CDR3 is TGTGCCAGCAGCTCGACAGGGAACACTGAAGCTTTCTTT.

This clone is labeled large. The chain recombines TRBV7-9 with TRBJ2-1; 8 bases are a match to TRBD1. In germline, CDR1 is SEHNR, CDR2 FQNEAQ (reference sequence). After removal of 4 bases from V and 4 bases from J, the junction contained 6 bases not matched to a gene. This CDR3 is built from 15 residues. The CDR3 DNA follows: TGTGCCAGCAGCTACCAGGGGGCGCGTTACAATGAGCAGTTCTTC. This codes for CASSYQGARYNEQFF.

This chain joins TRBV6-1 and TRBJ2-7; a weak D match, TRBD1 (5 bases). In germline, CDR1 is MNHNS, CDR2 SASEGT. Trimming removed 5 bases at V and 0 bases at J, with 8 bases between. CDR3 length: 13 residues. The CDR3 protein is CASSPGRSYEQYF. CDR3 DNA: TGTGCCAGCAGTCCAGGGCGCTCCTACGAGCAGTACTTC.

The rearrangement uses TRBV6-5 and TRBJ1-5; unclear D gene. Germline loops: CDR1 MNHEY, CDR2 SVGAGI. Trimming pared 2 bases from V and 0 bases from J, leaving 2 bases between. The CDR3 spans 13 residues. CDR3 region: CASSYNSNQPQHF. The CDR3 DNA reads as TGTGCCAGCAGTTACAATAGCAATCAGCCCCAGCATTTT.

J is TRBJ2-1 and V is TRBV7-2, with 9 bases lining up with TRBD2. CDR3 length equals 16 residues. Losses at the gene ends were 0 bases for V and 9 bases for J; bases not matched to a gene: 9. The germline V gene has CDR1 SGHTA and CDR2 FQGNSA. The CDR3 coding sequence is TGTGCCAGCAGCTTAGCCCCTGCGGGGGGGGGTACTGAGCAGTTCTTC. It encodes CASSLAPAGGGTEQFF.

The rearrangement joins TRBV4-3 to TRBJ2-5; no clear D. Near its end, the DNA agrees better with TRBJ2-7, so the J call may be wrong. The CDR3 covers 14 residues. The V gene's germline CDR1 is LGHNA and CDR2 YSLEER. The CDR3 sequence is CASSQERQLYEQYF. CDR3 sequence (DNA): TGCGCCAGCAGCCAAGAAAGGCAGCTCTACGAGCAGTACTTC.

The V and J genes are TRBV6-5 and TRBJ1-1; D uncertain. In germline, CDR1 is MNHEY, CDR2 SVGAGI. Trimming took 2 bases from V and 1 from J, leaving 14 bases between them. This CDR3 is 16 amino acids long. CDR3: CASSYLRAGSNTEAFF. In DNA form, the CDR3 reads TGTGCCAGCAGTTACCTCCGGGCGGGCTCGAACACTGAAGCTTTCTTT.